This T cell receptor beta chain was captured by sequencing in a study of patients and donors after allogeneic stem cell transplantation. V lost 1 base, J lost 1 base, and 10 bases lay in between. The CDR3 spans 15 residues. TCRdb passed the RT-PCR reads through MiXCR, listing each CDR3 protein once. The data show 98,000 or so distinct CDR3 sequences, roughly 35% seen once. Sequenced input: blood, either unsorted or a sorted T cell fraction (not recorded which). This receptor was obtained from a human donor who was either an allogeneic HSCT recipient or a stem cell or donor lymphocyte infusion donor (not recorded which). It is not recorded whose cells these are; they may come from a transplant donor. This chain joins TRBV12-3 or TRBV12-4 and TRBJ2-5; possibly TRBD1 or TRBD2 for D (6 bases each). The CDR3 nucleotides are TGTGCCAGCAGTTTAGGGAGGGGGATCCAAGAGACCCAGTACTTC. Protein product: CASSLGRGIQETQYF.